A selection of T cell receptor beta chains follows, all from one sample in a study of CD8+CD57+ T cells in acquired aplastic anemia. TCRdb reprocessed the reads via MiXCR and lists one record per CDR3 protein. The sample records tens of thousands of distinct CDR3 sequences, 40% to 50% being singletons. The sample was sorted CD4+, CD8+, or CD8+CD57+ T cells (not recorded which) from PBMCs. The origin of the receptors is a human donor in good health, serving as a control. Each CDR3 is given with its conserved first and last residue. D genes are given only for firm matches. Only some rows state a clone size, as once, few, many or a class for expanded clones.

CDR3 protein	CDR3 DNA	J gene	clone size	CDR3 length	D gene	V gene
CASSFGTTNTGELFF	TGTGCCAGCAGCTTCGGCACAACGAACACCGGGGAGCTGTTTTTT	TRBJ2-2	many	15	.	TRBV7-9
CATSELGGVAEQFF	TGTGCCACCAGTGAGCTCGGGGGTGTCGCTGAGCAGTTCTTC	TRBJ2-1	.	14	.	TRBV24-1
CASSPTSGGALSHEQYF	TGTGCCAGTAGTCCAACTAGCGGGGGGGCCCTCTCCCACGAGCAGTACTTC	TRBJ2-7	.	17	TRBD2	TRBV19
CATSQGDGSETQYF	TGTGCCACCAGCCAGGGAGACGGGTCCGAGACCCAGTACTTC	TRBJ2-5	once	14	.	TRBV24-1
CASSEEVRRQYEQFF	TGTGCCAGCAGTGAAGAGGTTAGGAGACAATATGAGCAGTTCTTC	TRBJ2-1	many	15	.	TRBV2
CASSGTGALNEQFF	TGCGCCAGCAGCGGGACAGGGGCCCTCAATGAGCAGTTCTTC	TRBJ2-1	.	14	TRBD1	TRBV4-1
CASSAGGDQPQHF	TGTGCCAGCAGCGCAGGGGGGGATCAGCCCCAGCATTTT	TRBJ1-5	many	13	TRBD1	TRBV13
CASSTFRGGRGDTEAFF	TGTGCCAGCAGCACATTTAGGGGGGGGCGGGGAGACACTGAAGCTTTCTTT	TRBJ1-1	many	17	.	TRBV11-1
CASSEPGQGIYGYTF	TGCGCCAGCAGTGAGCCGGGACAGGGAATCTATGGCTACACCTTC	TRBJ1-2	.	15	TRBD1	TRBV10-2
CAISEPQYF	TGTGCCATCAGTGAGCCACAGTACTTC	TRBJ2-5	once	9	.	TRBV10-3
CASSETGMGTEAFF	TGTGCCAGCAGTGAGACAGGGATGGGCACTGAAGCTTTCTTT	TRBJ1-1	.	14	TRBD1	TRBV25-1
CASSDSVDTQYF	TGTGCCAGCAGTGATTCTGTGGATACGCAGTATTTT	TRBJ2-3	few	12	.	TRBV6-1
CASSSGDRPVGNEQFF	TGTGCCAGCTCCTCAGGGGACCGACCCGTAGGGAATGAGCAGTTCTTC	TRBJ2-1	.	16	.	TRBV2
CASSATETNEKLFF	TGTGCCAGCAGCGCGACAGAGACTAATGAAAAACTGTTTTTT	TRBJ1-4	many	14	.	TRBV7-8
CSQPGGWPQHF	TGCTCCCAGCCGGGGGGCTGGCCCCAGCATTTT	TRBJ1-5	many	11	.	TRBV20-1
CASSPSISGLTEAFF	TGTGCCAGCAGCCCGTCGATTTCGGGGCTCACTGAAGCTTTCTTT	TRBJ1-1	.	15	.	TRBV25-1
CASSLAGGLYNEQFF	TGTGCCAGCAGTCTAGCGGGGGGACTGTACAATGAGCAGTTCTTC	TRBJ2-1	.	15	TRBD2	TRBV25-1
CASSLSNGGNEQYF	TGTGCCAGCAGTTTATCGAACGGGGGGAACGAGCAGTACTTC	TRBJ2-7	many	14	TRBD2	TRBV27
CASSSGLAGDEQFF	TGTGCCAGCAGTTCCGGACTAGCGGGAGATGAGCAGTTCTTC	TRBJ2-1	many	14	TRBD2	TRBV7-8
CAMSSEVNTEAFF	TGTGCCATGTCTTCTGAGGTAAACACTGAAGCTTTCTTT	TRBJ1-1	once	13	.	TRBV10-3
CAWSLPRASTGELFF	TGTGCCTGGAGCCTCCCGAGGGCCAGCACCGGGGAGCTGTTTTTT	TRBJ2-2	few	15	.	TRBV30
CSAPTVQGANSPLHF	TGCAGTGCTCCAACCGTGCAGGGGGCCAATTCACCCCTCCACTTT	TRBJ1-6	.	15	TRBD1	TRBV20-1
CASSVVADPTYEQYF	TGTGCCAGCAGTGTGGTGGCAGACCCTACCTACGAGCAGTACTTC	TRBJ2-7	many	15	.	TRBV2
CAITPDRDYNEQFF	TGTGCCATCACCCCGGACAGGGATTACAATGAGCAGTTCTTC	TRBJ2-1	once	14	TRBD1	TRBV10-3
CASSLGGLREQYF	TGTGCCAGCAGTCTAGGAGGGTTACGGGAGCAGTACTTC	TRBJ2-7	many	13	.	TRBV9
CASSQVGEQFF	TGCGCCAGCAGCCAAGTTGGGGAGCAGTTCTTC	TRBJ2-1	.	11	.	TRBV4-1
CAISDTSSIQYF	TGTGCCATCAGTGATACCAGTAGCATTCAGTACTTC	TRBJ2-4	.	12	.	TRBV10-3
CSAVDKDGQPQHF	TGCAGTGCCGTGGATAAGGACGGTCAGCCCCAGCATTTT	TRBJ1-5	.	13	.	TRBV20-1